The next 27 T cell receptor beta chains were all read from a single sample in a study of human T cells and chemical hapten exposure. As to time point: patch test 3, about 24 weeks after DPC sensitization. Treatment meaning: therapeutic diphenylcyclopropenone sensitization with weekly scalp DPC. MiXCR was run by TCRdb on the RACE reads, yielding one entry per CDR3 protein. The sample yields about 30,000 distinct CDR3 sequences, almost 6% seen once. The sample was whole blood, taken in connection with sensitization to the hapten diphenylcyclopropenone (DPC). The receptor set was obtained from a man aged 30-40 years with alopecia areata. Some clones in this sample may be carry-over from other donors' samples.

The CDR3 protein is CASSYNGGSYEQYF. CDR3 bases: TGTGCCAGCAGTTACAATGGGGGGTCCTACGAGCAGTACTTC. This rearrangement joins TRBV6-6 to TRBJ2-7; a weak D match, TRBD2 (6 bases). The V end was cut by 2 bases, the J end by 1 base, with 9 bases between. This CDR3 spans 14 amino acids. The V gene's germline CDR1 is MNHNY and CDR2 SVGAGI (reference sequence).

V is TRBV7-2 and J is TRBJ2-7; D remains ambiguous. CDR3 length: 16 amino acids. Germline CDR1 SGHTA, CDR2 FQGNSA. Trimming stripped 1 base from V and 1 base from J, with 14 bases between. CDR3 loop: CASSLDAFGPSYEQYF. In DNA, the CDR3 is TGTGCCAGCAGCTTAGACGCGTTTGGACCGTCCTACGAGCAGTACTTC.

This clonotype showed up many times. This sequence joins TRBV4-3 and TRBJ2-1; D remains ambiguous. The CDR3 runs to 14 residues. V was trimmed by 3 bases and J by 5 bases, leaving 11 bases between them. Germline V CDR1 and CDR2: LGHNA, YSLEER. Here the CDR3 DNA reads TGCGCCAGCAGCCAGGGGTCAGGTGACAATGAGCAGTTCTTC. This sequence encodes CASSQGSGDNEQFF.

This clonotype was counted ten times or more. The rearrangement uses TRBV6-1 and TRBJ1-1; TRBD1 might be the D (6 bases). The germline gives CDR1 MNHNS, CDR2 SASEGT. Trimming shortened V by 1 base and J by 1 base, and 10 bases separated the two germline ends. This CDR3 comprises 15 residues. CDR3 loop: CASSEGPDRNTEAFF. The CDR3, as DNA: TGTGCCAGCAGTGAAGGCCCGGACAGGAACACTGAAGCTTTCTTT.

This clonotype was recorded at least ten times. This sequence joins TRBV30 and TRBJ1-1; 8 nucleotides line up with TRBD1. The CDR3 sequence is 13 residues long. Germline CDR1 GTSNPN, CDR2 SVGIG (reference sequence). With V trimmed by 3 bases and J by 8 bases, 8 bases remained unmatched. DNA for the CDR3: TGTGCCTGGAGAAAGCAGGGGGCGGGGGAAGCTTTCTTT. It yields the protein CAWRKQGAGEAFF.

This clonotype was found many times. This sequence joins TRBV10-3 and TRBJ1-3; a possible D gene is TRBD1 (5 bases). This CDR3 has 17 residues. Germline assignment: CDR1 ENHRY and CDR2 SYGVKD. Trimming stripped 0 bases from V and 5 bases from J, with 17 bases between. The CDR3 is CAISESGTSSLRNTIYF. CDR3 nucleotide sequence: TGTGCCATCAGTGAGTCGGGGACCTCTTCTCTCAGAAACACCATATATTTT.

This clonotype was found many times. The chain is built from TRBV4-2 and TRBJ2-7; TRBD1 aligns across 10 bases. Germline CDR1 LGHNA, CDR2 YNFKEQ. Losses at the gene ends were 4 bases for V and 2 bases for J; bases not matched to a gene: 2. The CDR3 spans 14 residues. The CDR3 reads CASSPGTGAYEQYF. CDR3 DNA sequence: TGTGCCAGCAGCCCAGGGACAGGGGCCTACGAGCAGTACTTC.

This clonotype was detected ten times or more. The chain's CDR3 is CSARADRESRETQYF. For the CDR3, the DNA is TGCAGTGCTAGAGCTGACAGGGAATCGAGAGAGACCCAGTACTTC. This chain joins TRBV20-1 and TRBJ2-5, with TRBD1 matching 7 bases. V was clipped by 1 base and J by 4 bases; unmatched bases: 9. There are 15 residues in the CDR3. Germline-derived CDR1 and CDR2 are DFQATT and SNEGSKA (reference sequence).

This clonotype was detected ten times or more. The CDR3 spells CASSQGSGRTGQYYNYGYTF. For the CDR3, the DNA is TGCGCCAGCAGCCAAGGATCGGGAAGGACAGGGCAGTATTATAACTATGGCTACACCTTC. This chain connects TRBV4-3 to TRBJ1-2, with TRBD1 matching over 8 bases. The germline V gene has CDR1 LGHNA and CDR2 YSLEER. The CDR3 spans 20 residues. V shed 1 base, J shed 1 base, and the junction held 17 bases outside the gene matches.

This clonotype was recorded many times. The rearrangement links TRBV7-9 to TRBJ2-6; D perhaps matches TRBD2 (6 bases). The CDR3 has 16 amino acids. The V gene's germline CDR1 is SEHNR and CDR2 FQNEAQ (reference sequence). The V gene lost 3 bases and the J gene lost 0 bases, with 9 bases spanning the gap. The CDR3 region is CASSFGGSSGANVLTF. Written as DNA, the CDR3 is TGTGCCAGCAGCTTTGGGGGGTCCTCTGGGGCCAACGTCCTGACTTTC.

This clonotype ranks as medium-sized. This chain connects TRBV29-1 to TRBJ2-3, with D possibly TRBD1 on 6 matching bases. Germline assignment: CDR1 SQVTM and CDR2 ANQGSEA. CDR3 length: 14 amino acids. V lost 8 bases, J lost 4 bases, and 19 bases lay in between. The CDR3 protein is CSLGAQGTSDTQYF. The CDR3 nucleotides are TGCAGCTTAGGGGCACAGGGAACCTCAGATACGCAGTATTTT.

This clonotype was counted many times. V usage is TRBV2 and J usage is TRBJ1-3, with D perhaps TRBD1 (5 bases). There are 14 residues in the CDR3. Trimming left V 6 bases short and J 4 bases short, with 13 bases between. Germline V CDR1 and CDR2: SNHLY, FYNNEI. CDR3 protein: CASSPQRTGNTIYF. The CDR3 DNA is TGTGCCAGCAGCCCCCAAAGGACAGGAAACACCATATATTTT.

A few counts support this clonotype. The chain couples TRBV7-2 to TRBJ2-5; TRBD1 matches at 7 bases. Germline V lookup: CDR1 SGHTA, CDR2 FQGNSA. V was clipped by 4 bases and J by 5 bases; unmatched bases: 10. This CDR3 comprises 15 residues. Written as DNA, the CDR3 is TGTGCCAGCAGCTGGTCGACAGGGAAGGGGGAGACCCAGTACTTC. It specifies CASSWSTGKGETQYF.

This clonotype has a count of ten or more. V and J are TRBV3-1 and TRBJ1-4; a possible D gene is TRBD1 (6 bases). Trimming took off 3 bases at V and 8 bases at J, with 13 bases between the two ends. Per the germline V gene, CDR1 is LGHDT and CDR2 is YNNKEL (reference sequence). CDR3 length: 14 residues. The CDR3 DNA sequence: TGTGCCAGCAGCCACCTTGACAGGCAAGAAAAACTGTTTTTT. Protein: CASSHLDRQEKLFF.

This clonotype was seen at least ten times. This chain joins TRBV29-1 and TRBJ1-3; D ambiguous. This CDR3 contains 13 residues. The germline gives CDR1 SQVTM, CDR2 ANQGSEA. V lost 3 bases, J lost 2 bases, and 8 bases lay in between. CDR3 in amino acids: CSVDDGAGNTIYF. DNA of the CDR3: TGCAGCGTTGACGACGGAGCTGGAAACACCATATATTTT.

This clonotype was picked up many times. It is unclear where the CDR3 begins or ends on the DNA, so no DNA is shown, and the CDR3 is as TCRdb lists it. The chain has TRBV12-3 or TRBV12-4 and TRBJ1-2; TRBD1, the table's D call, was not compared with the DNA. Both ends counted, the CDR3 spans 14 residues. The CDR3 protein is CASSSSAGARGYTF.

This clonotype was counted many times. J is TRBJ2-3 and V is TRBV10-3; 11 bases line up with TRBD2. V trimming: 9 bases; J trimming: 6 bases; junction bases outside the gene matches: 5. This CDR3 spans 13 amino acids. Germline V gene sequence: CDR1 ENHRY, CDR2 SYGVKD. The CDR3 DNA reads as TGTGCCATTACTAGCGGGAGTGGCGATACGCAGTATTTT. Translating gives CAITSGSGDTQYF.

This clonotype was recorded many times. The V and J genes are TRBV18 and TRBJ2-3; D perhaps matches TRBD2 (5 bases). CDR3 size: 15 residues. V shed 1 base and J shed 2 bases, with 10 bases lying between them. Germline assignment: CDR1 KGHSH and CDR2 LQKENI. CDR3 DNA: TGTGCCAGCTCACCACAAACGAGGGCCACAGATACGCAGTATTTT. Translating gives CASSPQTRATDTQYF.

In its sample, this clonotype was seen many times. V usage is TRBV20-1 and J usage is TRBJ2-5; 10 nucleotides match TRBD2. The CDR3 spans 14 residues. V was clipped by 5 bases and J by 4 bases; unmatched bases: 7. The germline gives CDR1 DFQATT, CDR2 SNEGSKA (reference sequence). The CDR3 region has the DNA TGCAGTGCTGGGAAGCGGGGGGGCCGAGAGACCCAGTACTTC. This translates into CSAGKRGGRETQYF.

This clonotype was seen repeatedly, ten times or more. J is TRBJ2-7 and V is TRBV10-3; D gene unclear. This CDR3 has 14 residues. The ends were cut back, 6 bases at V and 0 bases at J, with 12 bases in the middle. Germline CDR1 ENHRY, CDR2 SYGVKD. In nucleotides, the CDR3 is TGTGCCATCAGGCCCACAGAGAGCTCCTACGAGCAGTACTTC. Protein product: CAIRPTESSYEQYF.

This clonotype showed up many times. V gene TRBV12-5 combines with J gene TRBJ2-6, with 9 bases matching TRBD1. Germline CDR1 LGHNT, CDR2 FRNRAP. Unmatched junction bases numbered 18, after V lost 5 bases and J lost 7 bases. The CDR3 consists of 19 residues. CDR3 sequence: CASGPGTGSSGANANVLTF. The CDR3 DNA reads TGTGCTAGTGGTCCAGGGACAGGGAGCAGTGGGGCCAACGCCAACGTCCTGACTTTC.

Ten or more counts support this clonotype. The chain couples TRBV19 to TRBJ2-7; possible D gene TRBD1, 6 bases. V was shortened by 4 bases and J by 5 bases, with 15 bases between the two germline ends. Germline CDR1 and CDR2: LNHDA and SQIVND (reference sequence). The length of the CDR3 is 14 residues. CDR3 nucleotide sequence: TGTGCCAGTAGTAAGGGGCAGGGGTCCCACGAGCAGTACTTC. This encodes CASSKGQGSHEQYF.

This clonotype has a count of ten or more. The genes are TRBV7-2 and TRBJ2-7; D perhaps matches TRBD1 (6 bases). This CDR3 has 16 residues. V was clipped by 4 bases and J by 0 bases, with 16 bases between them. Per germline, CDR1 SGHTA and CDR2 FQGNSA. The CDR3 DNA sequence: TGTGCCAGCAGCTGGGAAAGACAGGTCAGCTCCTACGAGCAGTACTTC. This sequence encodes CASSWERQVSSYEQYF.

Only a few counts were recorded for this clonotype. This chain links TRBV15 with TRBJ1-4; 7 nucleotides align to TRBD1. The CDR3 extends over 20 amino acids. Unmatched junction bases numbered 20, after V lost 2 bases and J lost 5 bases. Germline-derived CDR1 and CDR2 are LNHNV and YYDKDF (reference sequence). The CDR3 nucleotides read TGTGCCACCAGCAGACTGTTGGGGGACAGAAATGAGGACAGAAATGAAAAACTGTTTTTT. Amino acids: CATSRLLGDRNEDRNEKLFF.

This clonotype was detected many times. This sequence joins TRBV12-3 or TRBV12-4 and TRBJ1-1; D gene ambiguous. The V and J ends lost 0 bases and 1 base respectively, with 6 bases between them. This CDR3 has 14 amino acids. CDR3 DNA sequence: TGTGCCAGCAGTTTAGCACAGCCGAACACTGAAGCTTTCTTT. Translated, it gives CASSLAQPNTEAFF.

This clonotype appeared many times. J is TRBJ2-1 and V is TRBV6-5, with 7 bases lining up with TRBD2. The germline V gene encodes CDR1 MNHEY and CDR2 SVGAGI. V dropped 6 bases and J dropped 4; count of bases not matched to a gene: 12. The CDR3 runs 16 residues. CDR3 sequence (DNA): TGTGCCAGCAGGGTGGCTGCGGGAGAGGGGTACAATGAGCAGTTCTTC. This codes for CASRVAAGEGYNEQFF.

This clonotype was counted at least ten times. The rearrangement links TRBV19 to TRBJ1-2; tentative D call: TRBD1 (5 bases). The CDR3 spans 12 residues. Germline V gives CDR1 LNHDA, CDR2 SQIVND (reference sequence). V lost 3 bases and J 10 bases, leaving 12 bases between the germline ends. This chain's CDR3 is CASSMGQGDYTF. In nucleotides, the CDR3 is TGTGCCAGTAGTATGGGTCAGGGTGACTACACCTTC. Filled out from reference TRBV19 and TRBJ1-2, the complete variable domain reads DGGITQSPKYLFRKEGQNVTLSCEQNLNHDAMYWYRQDPGQGLRLIYYSQIVNDFQKGDIAEGYSVSREKKESFPLTVTSAQKNPTAFYLCASSMGQGDYTFGSGTRLTVV.